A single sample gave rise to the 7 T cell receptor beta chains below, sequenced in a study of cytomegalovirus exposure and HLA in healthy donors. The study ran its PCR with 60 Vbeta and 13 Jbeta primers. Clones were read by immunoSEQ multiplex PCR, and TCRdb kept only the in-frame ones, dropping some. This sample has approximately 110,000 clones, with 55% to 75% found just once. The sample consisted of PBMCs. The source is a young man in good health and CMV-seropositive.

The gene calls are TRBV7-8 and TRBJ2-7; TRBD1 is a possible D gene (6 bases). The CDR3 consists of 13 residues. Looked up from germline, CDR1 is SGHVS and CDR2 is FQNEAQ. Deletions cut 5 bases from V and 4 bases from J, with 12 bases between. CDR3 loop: CASSLLDRYEQYF. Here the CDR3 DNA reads TGTGCCAGCAGCCTACTGGACAGATACGAGCAGTACTTC.

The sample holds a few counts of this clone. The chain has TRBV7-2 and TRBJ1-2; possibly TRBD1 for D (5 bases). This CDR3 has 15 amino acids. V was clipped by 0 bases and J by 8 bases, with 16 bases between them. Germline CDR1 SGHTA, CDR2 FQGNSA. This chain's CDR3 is CASSLALIGGGGYTF. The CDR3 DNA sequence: TGTGCCAGCAGCTTAGCGCTGATTGGGGGGGGAGGCTACACCTTC.

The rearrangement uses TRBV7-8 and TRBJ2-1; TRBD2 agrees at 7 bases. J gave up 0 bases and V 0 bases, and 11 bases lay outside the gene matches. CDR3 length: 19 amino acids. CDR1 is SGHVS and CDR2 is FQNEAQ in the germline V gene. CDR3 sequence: CASSLARTRTSSSYNEQFF. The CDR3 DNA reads TGTGCCAGCAGCTTAGCCAGGACTAGGACTTCCAGCTCCTACAATGAGCAGTTCTTC.

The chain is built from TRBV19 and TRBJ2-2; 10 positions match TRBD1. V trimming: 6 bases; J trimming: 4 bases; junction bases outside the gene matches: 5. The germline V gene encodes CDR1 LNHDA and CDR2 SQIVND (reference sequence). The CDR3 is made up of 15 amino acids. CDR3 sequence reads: CASRPDRGLTGELFF. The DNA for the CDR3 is TGTGCCAGTAGACCCGACAGGGGGCTCACCGGGGAGCTGTTTTTT.

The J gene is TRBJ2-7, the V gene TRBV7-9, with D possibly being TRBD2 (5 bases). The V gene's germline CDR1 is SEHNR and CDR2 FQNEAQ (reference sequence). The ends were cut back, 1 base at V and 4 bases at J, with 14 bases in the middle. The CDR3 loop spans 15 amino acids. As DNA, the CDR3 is TGTGCCAGCAGCTTAGTAGACCAAAGGGAGTACGAGCAGTACTTC. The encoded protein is CASSLVDQREYEQYF.

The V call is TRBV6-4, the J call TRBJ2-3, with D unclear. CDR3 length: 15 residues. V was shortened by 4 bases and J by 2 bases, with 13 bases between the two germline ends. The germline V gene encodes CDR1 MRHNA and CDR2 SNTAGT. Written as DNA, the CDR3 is TGTGCCAGCAGTGCCGAAGGCGGAGACACAGATACGCAGTATTTT. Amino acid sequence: CASSAEGGDTDTQYF.

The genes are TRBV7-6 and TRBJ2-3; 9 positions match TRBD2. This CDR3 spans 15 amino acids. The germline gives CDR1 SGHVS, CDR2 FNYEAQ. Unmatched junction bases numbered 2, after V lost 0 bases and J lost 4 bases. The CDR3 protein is CASSLAAGGPDTQYF. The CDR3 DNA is TGTGCCAGCAGCTTAGCGGCGGGGGGGCCAGATACGCAGTATTTT.